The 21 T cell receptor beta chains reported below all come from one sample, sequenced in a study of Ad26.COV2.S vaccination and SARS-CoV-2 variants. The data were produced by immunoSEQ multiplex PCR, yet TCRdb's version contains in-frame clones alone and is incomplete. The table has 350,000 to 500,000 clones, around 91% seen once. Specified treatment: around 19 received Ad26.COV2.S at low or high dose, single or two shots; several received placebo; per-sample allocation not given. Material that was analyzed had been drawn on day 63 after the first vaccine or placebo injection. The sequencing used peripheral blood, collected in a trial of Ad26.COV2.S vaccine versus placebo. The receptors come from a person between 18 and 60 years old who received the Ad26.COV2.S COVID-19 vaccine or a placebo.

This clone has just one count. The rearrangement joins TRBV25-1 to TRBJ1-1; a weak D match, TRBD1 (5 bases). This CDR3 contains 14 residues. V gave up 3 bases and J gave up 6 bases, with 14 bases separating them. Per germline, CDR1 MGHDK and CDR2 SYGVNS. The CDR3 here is CASSDPDIWAEAFF. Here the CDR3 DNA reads TGTGCCAGCAGTGATCCGGACATTTGGGCTGAAGCTTTCTTT.

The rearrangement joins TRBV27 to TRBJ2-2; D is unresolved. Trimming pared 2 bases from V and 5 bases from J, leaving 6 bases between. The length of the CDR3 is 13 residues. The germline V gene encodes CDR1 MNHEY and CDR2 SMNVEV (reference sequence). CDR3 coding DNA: TGTGCCAGCAGTTTAGGGCGGACCGGGGAGCTGTTTTTT. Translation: CASSLGRTGELFF.

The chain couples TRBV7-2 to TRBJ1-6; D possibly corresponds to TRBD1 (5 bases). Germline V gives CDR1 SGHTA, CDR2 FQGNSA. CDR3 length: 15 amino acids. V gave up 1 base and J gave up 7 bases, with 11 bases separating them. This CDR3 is CASSLVGPGNSPLHF. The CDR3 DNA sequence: TGTGCCAGCAGCTTAGTGGGGCCAGGGAATTCACCCCTCCACTTT.

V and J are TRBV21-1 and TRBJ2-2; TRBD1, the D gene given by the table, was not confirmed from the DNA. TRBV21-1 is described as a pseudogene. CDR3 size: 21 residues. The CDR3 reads CASSKGRLSNWTGTNTGELFF. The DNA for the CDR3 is TGTGCCAGCAGCAAAGGGAGGTTGAGTAATTGGACAGGGACGAACACCGGGGAGCTGTTTTTT.

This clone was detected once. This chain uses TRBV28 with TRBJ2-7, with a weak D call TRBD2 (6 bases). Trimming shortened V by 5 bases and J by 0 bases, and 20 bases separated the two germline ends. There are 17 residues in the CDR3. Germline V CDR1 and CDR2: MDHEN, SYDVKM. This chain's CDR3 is CASSLLGGRDPSYEQYF. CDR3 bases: TGTGCCAGCAGTCTCTTAGGTGGGCGGGATCCCTCCTACGAGCAGTACTTC.

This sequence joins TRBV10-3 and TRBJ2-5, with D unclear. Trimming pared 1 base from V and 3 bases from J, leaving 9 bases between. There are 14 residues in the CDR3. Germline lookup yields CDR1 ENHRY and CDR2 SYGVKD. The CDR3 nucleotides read TGTGCCATCAGTGAGTTCGCAGACAAAGAGACCCAGTACTTC. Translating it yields CAISEFADKETQYF.

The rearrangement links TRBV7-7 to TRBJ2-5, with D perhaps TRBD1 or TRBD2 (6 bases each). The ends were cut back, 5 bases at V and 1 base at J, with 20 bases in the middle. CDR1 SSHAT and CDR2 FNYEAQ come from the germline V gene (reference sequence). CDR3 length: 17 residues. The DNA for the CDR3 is TGTGCCAGCAGCACCCTCGGAGGAGGGGGAGGCCAAGAGACCCAGTACTTC. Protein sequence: CASSTLGGGGGQETQYF.

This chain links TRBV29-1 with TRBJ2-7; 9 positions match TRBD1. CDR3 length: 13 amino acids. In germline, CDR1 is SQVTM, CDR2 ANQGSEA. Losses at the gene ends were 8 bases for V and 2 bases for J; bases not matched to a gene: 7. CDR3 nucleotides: TGCAGCATAACCGGGACAGGGACCTACGAGCAGTACTTC. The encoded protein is CSITGTGTYEQYF.

CDR3 region: CASIPPGDNYGYTF. The CDR3 nucleotides read TGTGCCAGCATCCCCCCGGGGGACAACTATGGCTACACCTTC. V usage is TRBV6-2 or TRBV6-3 and J usage is TRBJ1-2; D is possibly TRBD1 (5 bases). Trimming removed 7 bases from V and 2 bases from J, with 14 bases in between. The germline CDR1 and CDR2 sequences are MNHEY and SVGEGT. CDR3 length: 14 amino acids.

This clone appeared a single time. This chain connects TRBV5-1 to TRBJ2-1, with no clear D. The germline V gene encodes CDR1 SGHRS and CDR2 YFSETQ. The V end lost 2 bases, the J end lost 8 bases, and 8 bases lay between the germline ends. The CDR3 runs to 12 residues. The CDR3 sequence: CASSFSLDEQFF. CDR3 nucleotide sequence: TGCGCCAGCAGCTTTAGCTTGGATGAGCAGTTCTTC.

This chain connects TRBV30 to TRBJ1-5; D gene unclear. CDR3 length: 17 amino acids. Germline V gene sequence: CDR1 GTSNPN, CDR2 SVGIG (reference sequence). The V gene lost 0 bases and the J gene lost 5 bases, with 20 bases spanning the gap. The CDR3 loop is CAWSVHGKVISDQPQHF. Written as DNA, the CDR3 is TGTGCCTGGAGTGTACACGGAAAGGTCATTTCGGATCAGCCCCAGCATTTT.

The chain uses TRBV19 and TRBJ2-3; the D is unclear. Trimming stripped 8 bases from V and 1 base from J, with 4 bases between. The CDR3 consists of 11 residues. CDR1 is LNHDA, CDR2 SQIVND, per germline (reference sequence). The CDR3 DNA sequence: TGTGCCAGTGAGGGCACAGATACGCAGTATTTT. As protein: CASEGTDTQYF.

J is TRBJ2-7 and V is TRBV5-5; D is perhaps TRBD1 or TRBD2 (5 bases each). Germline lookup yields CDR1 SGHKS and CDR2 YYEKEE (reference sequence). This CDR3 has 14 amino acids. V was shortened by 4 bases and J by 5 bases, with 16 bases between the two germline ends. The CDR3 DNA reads TGTGCCAGCAGCGGGGGAGACAGTGCCCACGAGCAGTACTTC. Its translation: CASSGGDSAHEQYF.

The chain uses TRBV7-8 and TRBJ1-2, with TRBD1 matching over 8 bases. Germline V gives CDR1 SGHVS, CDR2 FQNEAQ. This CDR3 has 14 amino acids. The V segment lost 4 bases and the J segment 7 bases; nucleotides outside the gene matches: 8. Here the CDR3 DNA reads TGTGCCAGCAGCTCTCGGACAGGGCGGGCTGGCTACACCTTC. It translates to CASSSRTGRAGYTF.

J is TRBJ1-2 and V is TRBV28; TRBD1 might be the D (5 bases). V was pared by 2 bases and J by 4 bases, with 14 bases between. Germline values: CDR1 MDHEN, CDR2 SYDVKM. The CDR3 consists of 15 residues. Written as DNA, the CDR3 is TGTGCCAGCAGTTTAGCAGCAGAGGGGTCCTATGGCTACACCTTC. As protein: CASSLAAEGSYGYTF.

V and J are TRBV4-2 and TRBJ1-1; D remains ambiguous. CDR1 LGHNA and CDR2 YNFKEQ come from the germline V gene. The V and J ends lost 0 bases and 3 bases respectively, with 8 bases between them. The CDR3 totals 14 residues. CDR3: CASSQDLEDTEAFF. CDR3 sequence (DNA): TGTGCCAGCAGCCAAGATCTGGAGGACACTGAAGCTTTCTTT.

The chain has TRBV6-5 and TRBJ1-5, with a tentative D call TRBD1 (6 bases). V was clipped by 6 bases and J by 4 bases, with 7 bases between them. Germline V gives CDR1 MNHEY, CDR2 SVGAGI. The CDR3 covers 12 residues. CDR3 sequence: CASRGANQPQHF. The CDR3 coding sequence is TGTGCCAGCAGGGGGGCTAATCAGCCCCAGCATTTT.

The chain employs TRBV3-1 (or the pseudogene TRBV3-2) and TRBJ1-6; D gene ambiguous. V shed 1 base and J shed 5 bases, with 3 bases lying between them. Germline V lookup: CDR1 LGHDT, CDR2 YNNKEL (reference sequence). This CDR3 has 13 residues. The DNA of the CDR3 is TGTGCCAGCAGCCAAGTCGATAATTCACCCCTCCACTTT. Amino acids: CASSQVDNSPLHF.

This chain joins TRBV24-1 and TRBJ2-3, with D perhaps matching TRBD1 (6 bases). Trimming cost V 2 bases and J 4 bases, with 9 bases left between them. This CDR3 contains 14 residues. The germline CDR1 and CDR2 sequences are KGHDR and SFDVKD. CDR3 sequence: CATSDSAGADTQYF. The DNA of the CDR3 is TGTGCCACCAGTGATTCGGCAGGGGCAGATACGCAGTATTTT.

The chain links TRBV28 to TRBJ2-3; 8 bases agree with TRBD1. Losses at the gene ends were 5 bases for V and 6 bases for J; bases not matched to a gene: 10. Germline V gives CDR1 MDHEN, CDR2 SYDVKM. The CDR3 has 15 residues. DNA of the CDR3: TGTGCCAGCAGTCACAGGGACAGGCCGAGGGATACGCAGTATTTT. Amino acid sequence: CASSHRDRPRDTQYF. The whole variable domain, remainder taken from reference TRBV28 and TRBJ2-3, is DVKVTQSSRYLVKRTGEKVFLECVQDMDHENMFWYRQDPGLGLRLIYFSYDVKMKEKGDIPEGYSVSREKKERFSLILESASTNQTSMYLCASSHRDRPRDTQYFGPGTRLTVL.

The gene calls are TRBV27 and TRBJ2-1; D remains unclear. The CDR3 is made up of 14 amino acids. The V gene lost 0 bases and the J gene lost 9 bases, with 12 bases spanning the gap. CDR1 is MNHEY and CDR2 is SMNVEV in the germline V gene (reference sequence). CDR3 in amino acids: CASSLSGPAGEQFF. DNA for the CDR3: TGTGCCAGCAGTTTATCGGGTCCGGCTGGTGAGCAGTTCTTC.